A single sample gave rise to the 30 T cell receptor beta chains below, sequenced in a study of cytomegalovirus exposure and HLA in healthy donors (dated by TCRdb to the late 2010s). Library construction relied on the immunoSEQ multiplex PCR assay. A mixture of 60 forward primers for TCR Vbeta segments and 13 reverse primers for TCR Jbeta segments was used in the multiplex PCR. TCRdb took this table from immuneACCESS and kept in-frame rearrangements with V and J called. Such tables lack part of the clones; where checked against another copy, unresolved V genes explain under half of the gap, and the rest is unexplained. Present in this sample are around 150,000 clones, roughly 79% of which were seen just once. The ten largest clones capture about 1.5% of the sample. Sequenced sample: PBMCs. The receptors here all came from a man aged 30 to 39 in good health and CMV-seropositive.

The V gene is TRBV9, the J gene TRBJ2-5; 7 bases map to TRBD2. This CDR3 contains 16 residues. The V gene's germline CDR1 is SGDLS and CDR2 YYNGEE. Trimming cost V 4 bases and J 7 bases; bases outside gene matches: 16. The CDR3 region is CASSTSQVGEGGTQYF. The CDR3 nucleotides are TGTGCCAGCAGCACCAGCCAGGTCGGGGAGGGAGGGACCCAGTACTTC.

The rearrangement joins TRBV21-1 to TRBJ2-7; the DNA was not used to check the table's D call, TRBD1. TRBV21-1 is marked as a pseudogene. The CDR3 runs 13 residues. The CDR3 sequence is CASTRDRGHEQYF. Written as DNA, the CDR3 is TGTGCCAGCACCCGAGACAGGGGCCACGAGCAGTACTTC.

This sequence joins TRBV28 and TRBJ2-7; D perhaps matches TRBD2 (5 bases). The CDR3 covers 13 residues. Trimming pared 6 bases from V and 9 bases from J, leaving 18 bases between. CDR1 MDHEN and CDR2 SYDVKM come from the germline V gene. In DNA form, the CDR3 reads TGTGCCAGCAGCCTCTCGGGGAGTTATTCGCAGTACTTC. As protein: CASSLSGSYSQYF.

This CDR3 is CASSLQSGTGILEQYF. The DNA for the CDR3 is TGTGCCAGCAGCTTACAATCCGGGACAGGGATCCTCGAGCAGTACTTC. The gene calls are TRBV14 and TRBJ2-7; 9 bases fit TRBD1. Per germline, CDR1 SGHDN and CDR2 FVKESK. This CDR3 region has 16 residues. V trimming: 5 bases; J trimming: 6 bases; junction bases outside the gene matches: 14.

The sample holds a few counts of this clone. This sequence joins TRBV6-5 and TRBJ1-1; D is ambiguous. CDR3 length: 15 residues. Germline loops: CDR1 MNHEY, CDR2 SVGAGI. V dropped 2 bases and J dropped 3 bases, with 13 bases sitting between them. The CDR3 loop reads CASSYVTTVHTEAFF. DNA for the CDR3: TGTGCCAGCAGTTACGTGACTACGGTTCACACTGAAGCTTTCTTT.

V usage is TRBV7-4 and J usage is TRBJ2-3, with 8 bases lining up with TRBD1. The germline CDR1 and CDR2 sequences are SGHVT and SQSDAQ. V lost 0 bases and J lost 4; bases outside the gene matches: 6. CDR3 size: 16 residues. As DNA, the CDR3 is TGTGCCAGCAGCTTAGCAGGACAGGGTACGGCAGATACGCAGTATTTT. Its protein product is CASSLAGQGTADTQYF.

This chain uses TRBV7-3 with TRBJ1-1; no definite D call. Germline V lookup: CDR1 SGHTA, CDR2 FQGTGA. The CDR3 is made up of 13 amino acids. V was cut by 2 bases and J by 0 bases, with 4 bases left in between. The CDR3 loop reads CASSLSVNTEAFF. The CDR3, as DNA: TGTGCCAGCAGCTTATCCGTGAACACTGAAGCTTTCTTT. The whole variable domain, filled in from reference TRBV7-3 and TRBJ1-1, reads GAGVSQTPSNKVTEKGKYVELRCDPISGHTALYWYRQSLGQGPEFLIYFQGTGAADDSGLPNDRFFAVRPEGSVSTLKIQRTERGDSAVYLCASSLSVNTEAFFGQGTRLTVV.

The chain employs TRBV29-1 and TRBJ2-7; 11 positions match TRBD2. The CDR3 extends over 13 amino acids. With 6 bases clipped from V and 3 bases from J, the junction kept 4 bases outside the gene matches. Germline V gene data show CDR1 as SQVTM and CDR2 as ANQGSEA. The CDR3 sequence is CSVLAGDVYEQYF. CDR3 DNA sequence: TGCAGCGTACTAGCGGGAGACGTCTACGAGCAGTACTTC.

This rearrangement joins TRBV19 to TRBJ2-7; 7 nucleotides line up with TRBD2. The V gene end was trimmed by 1 base and the J gene end by 3 bases; junction bases not matched to a gene: 6. The CDR3 is made up of 15 amino acids. Per germline, CDR1 LNHDA and CDR2 SQIVND (reference sequence). This CDR3 reads CASSIGGGPYYEQYF. The CDR3 nucleotides are TGTGCCAGTAGTATAGGGGGGGGTCCCTACTACGAGCAGTACTTC.

The rearrangement links TRBV2 to TRBJ2-3, with 7 bases matching TRBD1. The CDR3 runs 15 residues. CDR1 and CDR2 (germline): SNHLY, FYNNEI. V shed 6 bases and J 2 bases; nucleotides not matched to a gene: 8. CDR3 in DNA: TGTGCCAGCAGACTCCAGGGGGTCGACACAGATACGCAGTATTTT. Its translation: CASRLQGVDTDTQYF.

The count of this clone is one. This sequence joins TRBV30 and TRBJ2-1; tentative D call: TRBD1 (5 bases). V was pared by 1 base and J by 7 bases, with 14 bases between. Germline V gene data show CDR1 as GTSNPN and CDR2 as SVGIG (reference sequence). The CDR3 covers 14 residues. CDR3 in amino acids: CAWSEPPHRNEQFF. In DNA form, the CDR3 reads TGTGCCTGGAGTGAACCCCCCCACAGGAATGAGCAGTTCTTC.

The chain couples TRBV19 to TRBJ2-5; D perhaps matches TRBD1 (6 bases). CDR3 length: 15 amino acids. CDR1 is LNHDA, CDR2 SQIVND, per germline (reference sequence). Trimming left V 7 bases short and J 1 base short, with 16 bases between. CDR3 coding DNA: TGTGCCAGTACCGAAACTGGGGGCAGCCAAGAGACCCAGTACTTC. It encodes CASTETGGSQETQYF.

J is TRBJ2-5 and V is TRBV28, with 7 bases identical to TRBD2. This CDR3 is 11 amino acids long. Germline loops: CDR1 MDHEN, CDR2 SYDVKM. The J segment lost 4 bases and the V segment lost 8 bases, leaving 1 base of the junction unmatched. This CDR3 reads CASGRVETQYF. The CDR3 region has the DNA TGTGCCAGCGGGAGGGTAGAGACCCAGTACTTC.

This chain connects TRBV6-6 to TRBJ2-3; D is perhaps TRBD1 (6 bases). Trimming stripped 7 bases from V and 2 bases from J, with 10 bases between. From germline, CDR1 is MNHNY and CDR2 SVGAGI (reference sequence). The CDR3 has 13 residues. The DNA of the CDR3 is TGTGCCAGCAAGGGGGAACTCACAGATACGCAGTATTTT. It yields the protein CASKGELTDTQYF.

V usage is TRBV7-6 and J usage is TRBJ2-1; 7 bases are a match to TRBD2. Germline V gives CDR1 SGHVS, CDR2 FNYEAQ. The CDR3 has 17 residues. V shed 3 bases and J 9 bases; nucleotides not matched to a gene: 17. The DNA for the CDR3 is TGTGCCAGCAGCTTTGCACCCTCGGGAGCGGGGTCCGCTGAGCAGTTCTTC. Translated, it gives CASSFAPSGAGSAEQFF.

This chain joins TRBV5-8 and TRBJ1-3, with a tentative D call TRBD1 (5 bases). Germline assignment: CDR1 SGHTS and CDR2 YDEGEE. The V end lost 2 bases, the J end lost 3 bases, and 21 bases lay between the germline ends. The CDR3 has 18 amino acids. CDR3 residues: CASSLTLERGASGNTIYF. For the CDR3, the DNA is TGTGCCAGCAGCTTAACGCTCGAGCGGGGCGCGAGTGGAAACACCATATATTTT.

The chain employs TRBV11-3 and TRBJ2-7; tentative D call: TRBD2 (5 bases). In germline, CDR1 is SGHNT, CDR2 YENEEA. This CDR3 comprises 13 residues. V lost 3 bases and J 3 bases, leaving 9 bases between the germline ends. DNA for the CDR3: TGTGCCAGCAGCTTTGCGGGCGGCTACGAGCAGTACTTC. Its translation is CASSFAGGYEQYF.

The chain recombines TRBV5-4 with TRBJ2-7; 9 bases map to TRBD1. Germline values: CDR1 SGHNT, CDR2 YYREEE (reference sequence). The CDR3 runs to 16 residues. The V segment lost 4 bases and the J segment 0 bases; nucleotides outside the gene matches: 8. CDR3: CASSAPGTGSSYEQYF. The DNA for the CDR3 is TGTGCCAGCAGCGCACCCGGGACAGGGAGCTCCTACGAGCAGTACTTC.

The CDR3 nucleotides are TGTGCCAGCGCCATAGCGGGAGTAGGAGAGACCCAGTACTTC. Its translation is CASAIAGVGETQYF. This chain uses TRBV6-1 with TRBJ2-5; 9 nucleotides align to TRBD2. V shed 8 bases, J shed 4 bases, and the junction held 8 bases outside the gene matches. The length of the CDR3 is 14 residues. Germline V gene data show CDR1 as MNHNS and CDR2 as SASEGT.

The chain has TRBV9 and TRBJ2-7, with TRBD1 matching over 7 bases. There are 14 residues in the CDR3. The junction had 5 bases not matched to a gene; V was cut back by 4 bases and J by 1 base. Germline values: CDR1 SGDLS, CDR2 YYNGEE. The CDR3 bases are TGTGCCAGCAGCATGGGACAGAATTCCTACGAGCAGTACTTC. It codes for CASSMGQNSYEQYF.

The CDR3 nucleotides read TGTGCCAGCTCACCAGTGGAGGCCCCCTACAATGAGCAGTTCTTC. Its protein is CASSPVEAPYNEQFF. The rearrangement links TRBV18 to TRBJ2-1; weak D call: TRBD2 (5 bases). V was cut by 2 bases and J by 2 bases, with 10 bases left in between. Germline V gene sequence: CDR1 KGHSH, CDR2 LQKENI. The CDR3 has 15 amino acids.

J is TRBJ2-2 and V is TRBV5-1, with 8 positions matching TRBD1. Germline V gives CDR1 SGHRS, CDR2 YFSETQ. V trimming: 4 bases; J trimming: 7 bases; junction bases outside the gene matches: 12. This CDR3 has 16 residues. CDR3 coding DNA: TGCGCCAGCAGCCTCACCGGAGACAGGGGTAACGGGGAGCTGTTTTTT. It codes for CASSLTGDRGNGELFF.

J is TRBJ1-5 and V is TRBV6-1, with a possible D match to TRBD1 (5 bases). Trimming removed 5 bases at V and 9 bases at J, with 14 bases between. This CDR3 is 13 amino acids long. CDR1 MNHNS and CDR2 SASEGT come from the germline V gene. CDR3 DNA sequence: TGTGCCAGCAGTCCGGGGGGGGTGAGGCCCCAGCATTTT. This translates into CASSPGGVRPQHF.

The V and J genes are TRBV28 and TRBJ1-1, with 7 nucleotides matching TRBD1. Germline CDR1 reads MDHEN; CDR2 reads SYDVKM. With V trimmed by 4 bases and J by 1 base, 6 bases remained unmatched. This CDR3 comprises 15 residues. The CDR3 DNA is TGTGCCAGCAGTTCCCCTCGACAGGGGAACACTGAAGCTTTCTTT. Amino acids: CASSSPRQGNTEAFF. Combining the CDR3 with reference TRBV28 and TRBJ1-1 gives the whole variable domain DVKVTQSSRYLVKRTGEKVFLECVQDMDHENMFWYRQDPGLGLRLIYFSYDVKMKEKGDIPEGYSVSREKKERFSLILESASTNQTSMYLCASSSPRQGNTEAFFGQGTRLTVV.

The chain employs TRBV6-1 and TRBJ1-2; D is uncertain. Deletions cut 0 bases from V and 6 bases from J, with 8 bases between. This CDR3 spans 13 amino acids. CDR1 and CDR2 from the germline V gene are MNHNS and SASEGT. The CDR3 protein is CASSEAGSNGYTF. DNA of the CDR3: TGTGCCAGCAGTGAAGCAGGGAGTAATGGCTACACCTTC.

The chain has TRBV7-8 and TRBJ1-4; D is perhaps TRBD1 (5 bases). Germline V CDR1 and CDR2: SGHVS, FQNEAQ. The CDR3 runs to 14 residues. Trimming removed 5 bases at V and 7 bases at J, with 14 bases between. As DNA, the CDR3 is TGTGCCAGCAGCCTCAGGGTTGAGAGTGAAAAACTGTTTTTT. Its translation is CASSLRVESEKLFF.

The CDR3: CASSLGTSSNEQFF. In DNA, the CDR3 is TGTGCCAGCAGTTTGGGGACTAGCTCCAATGAGCAGTTCTTC. The gene calls are TRBV28 and TRBJ2-1; 9 bases are shared with TRBD2. CDR3 length: 14 residues. V shed 3 bases, J shed 6 bases, and the junction held 3 bases outside the gene matches. From germline, CDR1 is MDHEN and CDR2 SYDVKM.

The chain has TRBV7-3 and TRBJ2-1; TRBD2 agrees at 9 bases. This CDR3 spans 14 amino acids. CDR1 and CDR2 (germline): SGHTA, FQGTGA. With V trimmed by 3 bases and J by 7 bases, 4 bases remained unmatched. Here the CDR3 reads CASSFGGGGNEQFF. The CDR3, as DNA: TGTGCCAGCAGCTTCGGCGGGGGGGGGAATGAGCAGTTCTTC.

The J gene is TRBJ2-5, the V gene TRBV4-1; 7 positions agree with TRBD2. The ends lost 1 base at V and 4 bases at J; junction bases unmatched: 6. Germline assignment: CDR1 MGHRA and CDR2 YSYEKL. The CDR3 has 15 residues. Here the CDR3 DNA reads TGCGCCAGCAGCCAAGGCTGGGGGGGAGGAGAGACCCAGTACTTC. As protein: CASSQGWGGGETQYF.

The gene calls are TRBV6-5 and TRBJ1-6; no clear D gene. The CDR3 spans 15 residues. The V and J ends lost 2 bases and 1 base respectively, with 6 bases between them. Germline V gene sequence: CDR1 MNHEY, CDR2 SVGAGI. The CDR3 loop is CASSYQQSYNSPLHF. The CDR3 DNA follows: TGTGCCAGCAGTTACCAACAGTCCTATAATTCACCCCTCCACTTT.